The 9 T cell receptor beta chains below all came from one sample that was sequenced in a study of T cells in Graves' hyperthyroidism and ophthalmopathy. Amplified TCR beta CDR3 regions came from RNA transcripts. The TCR CDR3 was amplified in a first-round RT-PCR using the HTBI primer set. A single record per CDR3 protein comes from TCRdb applying MiXCR to the multiplex PCR reads. The repertoire includes about 640,000 distinct CDR3 sequences, around 20% of them detected once, and roughly a third sits in the top ten. Sequenced sample: blood. These receptors all stem from a man between 25 and 39 years old with Graves' ophthalmopathy.

This CDR3 is CASSEFSQAGELFF. CDR3 nucleotides: TGTGCCAGCAGTGAATTCTCGCAGGCCGGGGAGCTGTTTTTT. The gene calls are TRBV6-1 and TRBJ2-2; D unclear. V was cut by 2 bases and J by 6 bases, with 10 bases left in between. The CDR3 runs to 14 residues. The germline V gene encodes CDR1 MNHNS and CDR2 SASEGT.

The sample holds a few counts of this clonotype. The genes are TRBV6-1 and TRBJ2-1; unclear D gene. Trimming took 6 bases from V and 0 from J, leaving 18 bases between them. The length of the CDR3 is 17 residues. Germline values: CDR1 MNHNS, CDR2 SASEGT. The DNA of the CDR3 is TGTGCCAGCAGGGTTGGGGTGGCAAAAAGCTCCTACAATGAGCAGTTCTTC. It codes for CASRVGVAKSSYNEQFF.

The genes are TRBV20-1 and TRBJ2-1; TRBD2 matches 8 bases. The CDR3 spans 14 residues. From germline, CDR1 is DFQATT and CDR2 SNEGSKA (reference sequence). The J segment lost 4 bases and the V segment lost 6 bases, leaving 8 bases of the junction unmatched. The CDR3 sequence: CSATIAGIYNEQFF. The CDR3 bases are TGCAGTGCCACTATAGCGGGGATATACAATGAGCAGTTCTTC.

The table lists this clonotype with many counts. The chain has TRBV6-1 and TRBJ1-2, with a weak D call TRBD1 (5 bases). The CDR3 has 16 residues. V dropped 3 bases and J dropped 3 bases, with 17 bases sitting between them. Germline V lookup: CDR1 MNHNS, CDR2 SASEGT. CDR3: CASSETSPGLYYGYTF. The CDR3 DNA sequence: TGTGCCAGCAGTGAGACATCCCCGGGACTCTACTATGGCTACACCTTC.

The V and J genes are TRBV27 and TRBJ2-5; the D gene could be TRBD1 or TRBD2 (5 bases each). Trimming left V 5 bases short and J 4 bases short, with 14 bases between. The CDR3 is made up of 14 amino acids. Germline values: CDR1 MNHEY, CDR2 SMNVEV (reference sequence). CDR3 nucleotide sequence: TGTGCCAGCAGTCGGGGCCGAAGACGAGAGACCCAGTACTTC. Translated, it gives CASSRGRRRETQYF.

This clonotype has at least ten counts. The chain recombines TRBV28 with TRBJ2-7; 7 nucleotides match TRBD2. Germline V gene data show CDR1 as MDHEN and CDR2 as SYDVKM. The CDR3 has 13 amino acids. CDR3 DNA sequence: TGTGGATCGAGGGCTAGCGGATACTACGAGCAGTACTTC. It translates to CGSRASGYYEQYF.

The chain is built from TRBV6-1 and TRBJ1-5; 10 positions match TRBD1. The CDR3 has 16 amino acids. V gave up 7 bases and J gave up 4 bases; unmatched junction bases: 10. Germline CDR1 is MNHNS and CDR2 is SASEGT. The CDR3 nucleotides read TGTGCCAGCAAAAGGGCGGGACAGGGGCTTAATCAGCCCCAGCATTTT. Protein: CASKRAGQGLNQPQHF.

As for this clonotype: This may come from a read error, since a much larger clone is one base off. The CDR3 sequence: CASSLWGRSEAFF. The DNA of the CDR3 is TGTGCCAGCAGCTTATGGGGCCGTTCTGAAGCTTTCTTT. V and J are TRBV7-9 and TRBJ1-1; possible D gene TRBD1, 5 bases. The CDR3 spans 13 residues. Germline CDR1 and CDR2: SEHNR and FQNEAQ (reference sequence). V lost 2 bases to trimming and J lost 6 bases, with 10 bases between them.

Details on this clonotype: It may be a read error: a sequence one base away is much more abundant. The chain uses TRBV6-1 and TRBJ2-3, with D possibly matching TRBD1 (5 bases). CDR3 length: 13 amino acids. Germline CDR1 is MNHNS and CDR2 is SASEGT. CDR3 DNA: TGTGCCAGCAGTGCGGGCGGCACAGGTACGCAGTATTTT. It translates to CASSAGGTGTQYF.